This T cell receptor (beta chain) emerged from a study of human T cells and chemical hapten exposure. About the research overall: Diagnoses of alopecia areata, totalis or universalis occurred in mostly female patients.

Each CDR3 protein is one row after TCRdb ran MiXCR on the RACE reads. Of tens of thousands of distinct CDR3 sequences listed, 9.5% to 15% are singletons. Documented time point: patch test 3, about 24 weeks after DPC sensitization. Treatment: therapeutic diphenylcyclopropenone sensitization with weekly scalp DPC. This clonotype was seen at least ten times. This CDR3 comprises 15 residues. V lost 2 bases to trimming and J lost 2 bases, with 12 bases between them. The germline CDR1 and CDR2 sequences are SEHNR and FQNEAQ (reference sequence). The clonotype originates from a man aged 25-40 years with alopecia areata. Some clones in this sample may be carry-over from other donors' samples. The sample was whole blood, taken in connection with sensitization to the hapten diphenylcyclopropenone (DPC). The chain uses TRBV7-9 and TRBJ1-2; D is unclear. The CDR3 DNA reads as TGTGCCAGCAGCTTAACCCCGGCAGCCAACTATGGCTACACCTTC. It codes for CASSLTPAANYGYTF. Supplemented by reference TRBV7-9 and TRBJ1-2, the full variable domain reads DTGVSQNPRHKITKRGQNVTFRCDPISEHNRLYWYRQTLGQGPEFLTYFQNEAQLEKSRLLSDRFSAERPKGSFSTLEIQRTEQGDSAMYLCASSLTPAANYGYTFGSGTRLTVV.